This T cell receptor beta chain was sequenced during a study of vaccination and CD4 T cells after COVID-19. On the study more broadly: Convalescent cases consisted of six males and four females, of whom two were Hispanic.

Study conclusions and caveats: SARS-CoV-2-reactive clonotype medians increased from roughly 21 to 40, not significantly.

The treatment denotes: roughly ten-day PBMC culture with coronavirus spike peptide pools or control peptides (ViraFEST assay). A word on this clonotype: Its antigen is still unknown.

Looked up from germline, CDR1 is DFQATT and CDR2 is SNEGSKA (reference sequence). With V trimmed by 1 base and J by 6 bases, 10 bases remained unmatched. This CDR3 contains 17 residues. Cultured CD4+ T-cell DNA underwent Oncomine TCR Beta short-read sequencing. In TCRdb, the PCR reads were re-called with MiXCR into one record per CDR3 protein. The repertoire consists of roughly 9,800 distinct CDR3 sequences, with about 60% occurring once and the leading ten covering roughly a quarter. The sequence derives from a human donor who had recovered from COVID-19. The chain uses TRBV20-1 and TRBJ2-3; 13 bases agree with TRBD2. Sequenced: CD4+ T cells from blood, cultured in vitro. The CDR3 is CSARGGLAGLGRDTQYF. CDR3 bases: TGCAGTGCTAGAGGGGGACTAGCGGGATTGGGGAGGGATACGCAGTATTTT.